The 31 T cell receptor beta chains presented below share a single source sample, sequenced in a study of technical replicates of blood from a few donors. The table came from immunoSEQ multiplex PCR; TCRdb's copy has only in-frame clones and leaves some out. Seen here are about 80,000 clones, 89% observed once, and the top ten hold 0.41%. Input material: T cells isolated from PBMCs. These receptors all come from a human donor in good health.

The genes are TRBV12-5 and TRBJ1-2; 8 nucleotides line up with TRBD1. The germline V gene has CDR1 LGHNT and CDR2 FRNRAP. V trimming: 1 base; J trimming: 6 bases; junction bases outside the gene matches: 10. The CDR3 is made up of 16 amino acids. CDR3 DNA: TGTGCTAGTGGTTTGGGAGGACAGGGTTTAGGAGATGGCTACACCTTC. Encoded protein: CASGLGGQGLGDGYTF.

This clone was counted a single time. This chain links TRBV29-1 with TRBJ2-3; 7 bases are a match to TRBD2. Per germline, CDR1 SQVTM and CDR2 ANQGSEA. The CDR3 has 14 residues. V shed 3 bases, J shed 2 bases, and the junction held 5 bases outside the gene matches. The CDR3 loop is CSVDGGIFTDTQYF. The CDR3 nucleotides are TGCAGCGTTGACGGGGGGATTTTCACAGATACGCAGTATTTT.

The V gene is TRBV9, the J gene TRBJ2-3, with 11 bases fitting TRBD2. The V and J ends lost 3 bases and 6 bases, in that order; junction bases with no gene match: 9. Looked up from germline, CDR1 is SGDLS and CDR2 is YYNGEE. The CDR3 spans 16 residues. The CDR3 coding sequence is TGTGCCAGCAGCGGGGTAGCGGGAGGGCCCCCCGATACGCAGTATTTT. Translating it yields CASSGVAGGPPDTQYF.

This clone was picked up one time. The V gene is TRBV19, the J gene TRBJ2-5; D ambiguous. The germline CDR1 and CDR2 sequences are LNHDA and SQIVND (reference sequence). The CDR3 is made up of 15 amino acids. Trimming took 0 bases from V and 4 from J, leaving 12 bases between them. The CDR3 reads CASSIDGGISETQYF. The CDR3 DNA reads TGTGCCAGTAGTATAGATGGCGGAATCTCAGAGACCCAGTACTTC. The variable domain in full, with the rest retrieved from reference TRBV19 and TRBJ2-5, is DGGITQSPKYLFRKEGQNVTLSCEQNLNHDAMYWYRQDPGQGLRLIYYSQIVNDFQKGDIAEGYSVSREKKESFPLTVTSAQKNPTAFYLCASSIDGGISETQYFGPGTRLLVL.

The V call is TRBV28, the J call TRBJ1-1, with a tentative D call TRBD1 (5 bases). The germline gives CDR1 MDHEN, CDR2 SYDVKM. There are 12 residues in the CDR3. The V and J ends lost 9 bases and 7 bases respectively, with 15 bases between them. This CDR3 reads CASRGGLLEAFF. CDR3 DNA: TGTGCCAGTCGGGGGGGTCTACTTGAAGCTTTCTTT.

This sequence joins TRBV9 and TRBJ2-3, with D possibly matching TRBD2 (6 bases). Looked up from germline, CDR1 is SGDLS and CDR2 is YYNGEE. The CDR3 is 14 amino acids. V was clipped by 3 bases and J by 2 bases, with 10 bases between them. CDR3 bases: TGTGCCAGCAGCGATAGCGGCTCCACAGATACGCAGTATTTT. Protein product: CASSDSGSTDTQYF.

J is TRBJ1-1 and V is TRBV5-1; D gene unclear. With 2 bases removed from V and 0 bases from J, the gap between germline ends came to 8 bases. The CDR3 is made up of 14 amino acids. Germline V CDR1 and CDR2: SGHRS, YFSETQ. The CDR3 loop reads CASSFAGMNTEAFF. The CDR3 DNA reads TGCGCCAGCAGCTTCGCAGGAATGAACACTGAAGCTTTCTTT.

The J gene is TRBJ2-1, the V gene TRBV11-2; TRBD2 matches at 9 bases. The J segment lost 1 base and the V segment lost 4 bases, leaving 11 bases of the junction unmatched. Germline V gives CDR1 SGHAT, CDR2 FQNNGV. The CDR3 totals 18 residues. The CDR3 nucleotides read TGTGCCAGCAGCTCCTCCCGGGGTAGCGGGAGATCCTACAATGAGCAGTTCTTC. This translates into CASSSSRGSGRSYNEQFF.

This clone came up once. The rearrangement joins TRBV30 to TRBJ1-5, with no clear D. Germline V gene data show CDR1 as GTSNPN and CDR2 as SVGIG (reference sequence). CDR3 length: 12 residues. Trimming removed 0 bases at V and 6 bases at J, with 6 bases between. CDR3: CAWSVTSQPQHF. As DNA, the CDR3 is TGTGCCTGGAGTGTAACGAGTCAGCCCCAGCATTTT.

This clone occurred once. The chain joins TRBV29-1 to TRBJ1-4; TRBD1 is a possible D gene (6 bases). V was clipped by 5 bases and J by 5 bases, with 12 bases between them. The CDR3 totals 13 residues. Germline V lookup: CDR1 SQVTM, CDR2 ANQGSEA. As DNA, the CDR3 is TGCAGCGTTTCACAGGGTATGAATGAAAAACTGTTTTTT. Translated, it gives CSVSQGMNEKLFF.

The CDR3 reads CASSVEDLARSRSYNEQFF. DNA for the CDR3: TGTGCCAGCAGCGTAGAAGATCTAGCTCGCAGTCGCTCCTACAATGAGCAGTTCTTC. The rearrangement links TRBV9 to TRBJ2-1, with D possibly matching TRBD2 (5 bases). Germline lookup yields CDR1 SGDLS and CDR2 YYNGEE. V was clipped by 0 bases and J by 0 bases, with 19 bases between them. This CDR3 has 19 amino acids. The complete variable domain, with remaining parts taken from reference TRBV9 and TRBJ2-1, reads DSGVTQTPKHLITATGQRVTLRCSPRSGDLSVYWYQQSLDQGLQFLIQYYNGEERAKGNILERFSAQQFPDLHSELNLSSLELGDSALYFCASSVEDLARSRSYNEQFFGPGTRLTVL.

This chain joins TRBV2 and TRBJ1-2; 7 bases map to TRBD1. The CDR3 totals 15 residues. CDR1 is SNHLY, CDR2 FYNNEI, per germline. V was clipped by 2 bases and J by 6 bases; unmatched bases: 9. The CDR3 nucleotides read TGTGCCAGCAGTGAAATGAGGGGGCCCAGGGATGGCTACACCTTC. Its translation: CASSEMRGPRDGYTF. Looking up the rest from reference TRBV2 and TRBJ1-2 gives the full variable domain: EPEVTQTPSHQVTQMGQEVILRCVPISNHLYFYWYRQILGQKVEFLVSFYNNEISEKSEIFDDQFSVERPDGSNFTLKIRSTKLEDSAMYFCASSEMRGPRDGYTFGSGTRLTVV.

This clone was observed a single time. Its ends do not fully match the called genes, so a read error is possible. This chain links TRBV7-9 with TRBJ2-3, with unresolved D. The CDR3 is 9 residues long. CDR1 is SEHNR and CDR2 is FQNEAQ in the germline V gene (reference sequence). The DNA of the CDR3 is TGTGCCAGCAGCTTCGTCTCCCATTTT. Amino acid sequence: CASSFVSHF.

This chain uses TRBV7-9 with TRBJ1-3; D gene unclear. The V end lost 9 bases, the J end lost 5 bases, and 8 bases lay between the germline ends. The length of the CDR3 is 11 residues. CDR1 and CDR2 from the germline V gene are SEHNR and FQNEAQ (reference sequence). CDR3 protein: CASSQRNTIYF. CDR3 in DNA: TGTGCCAGTAGCCAGAGAAACACCATATATTTT.

The sample holds a few counts of this clone. V gene TRBV7-3 combines with J gene TRBJ1-1, with 11 bases that match TRBD1. The CDR3 contains 17 residues. Germline loops: CDR1 SGHTA, CDR2 FQGTGA. After removal of 5 bases from V and 6 bases from J, the junction contained 14 bases not matched to a gene. CDR3 nucleotide sequence: TGTGCCAGCAGCCTACGTGTCCCGGGACAGGGGGTGTCTGAAGCTTTCTTT. Translation gives CASSLRVPGQGVSEAFF.

This rearrangement joins TRBV11-3 to TRBJ1-4; 9 bases fit TRBD1. CDR3 length: 15 amino acids. The V and J ends lost 5 bases and 7 bases, in that order; junction bases with no gene match: 8. Germline CDR1 is SGHNT and CDR2 is YENEEA. CDR3 protein: CASSPTGGSGEKLFF. The CDR3 nucleotides are TGTGCCAGCAGCCCCACAGGGGGCAGCGGTGAAAAACTGTTTTTT.

The V call is TRBV29-1, the J call TRBJ2-5; 12 bases map to TRBD2. Trimming cost V 4 bases and J 4 bases; bases outside gene matches: 10. Per the germline V gene, CDR1 is SQVTM and CDR2 is ANQGSEA. The CDR3 loop spans 16 amino acids. The CDR3 is CSVVPSGRAVGETQYF. DNA of the CDR3: TGCAGCGTTGTTCCTAGCGGGAGGGCCGTGGGAGAGACCCAGTACTTC. The complete variable domain, with remaining parts taken from reference TRBV29-1 and TRBJ2-5, reads SAVISQKPSRDICQRGTSLTIQCQVDSQVTMMFWYRQQPGQSLTLIATANQGSEATYESGFVIDKFPISRPNLTFSTLTVSNMSPEDSSIYLCSVVPSGRAVGETQYFGPGTRLLVL.

Only a few counts were recorded for this clone. The gene calls are TRBV5-1 and TRBJ1-4, with D perhaps matching TRBD1 (5 bases). The CDR3 length is 16 residues. Germline V gene lookup returns CDR1 SGHRS and CDR2 YFSETQ. The germline V and J ends were trimmed by 0 bases and 3 bases, with 12 bases remaining between them. The CDR3 sequence is CASSLDVGHPNEKLFF. CDR3 nucleotides: TGCGCCAGCAGCTTGGACGTCGGACACCCTAATGAAAAACTGTTTTTT.

The DNA for the CDR3 is TGTGCTAGTGGTCCCCGGTCTGCTTCCTACGAGCAGTACTTC. Its translation: CASGPRSASYEQYF. The chain links TRBV12-5 to TRBJ2-7; no clear D. The germline V and J ends were trimmed by 5 bases and 1 base, with 12 bases remaining between them. Germline CDR1 is LGHNT and CDR2 is FRNRAP. The CDR3 covers 14 residues.

The V and J genes are TRBV5-1 and TRBJ1-3; D call uncertain. CDR3 length equals 14 residues. The V and J ends lost 1 base and 2 bases respectively, with 7 bases between them. Germline CDR1 and CDR2: SGHRS and YFSETQ. CDR3 sequence: CASSLSGAGNTIYF. In DNA form, the CDR3 reads TGCGCCAGCAGCTTGAGCGGAGCTGGAAACACCATATATTTT.

The rearrangement links TRBV25-1 to TRBJ2-1; TRBD2 matches at 7 bases. Germline CDR1 is MGHDK and CDR2 is SYGVNS. The CDR3 is 15 residues long. The trim removed 5 bases at V and 6 bases at J, leaving 10 bases unmatched. The chain's CDR3 is CASSTFAGDPNEQFF. The CDR3 bases are TGTGCCAGCAGTACCTTCGCGGGAGATCCCAATGAGCAGTTCTTC. Based on the CDR3 plus reference TRBV25-1 and TRBJ2-1, the full variable domain is EADIYQTPRYLVIGTGKKITLECSQTMGHDKMYWYQQDPGMELHLIHYSYGVNSTEKGDLSSESTVSRIRTEHFPLTLESARPSHTSQYLCASSTFAGDPNEQFFGPGTRLTVL.

This clone has just one count. The chain recombines TRBV5-1 with TRBJ2-7; D unresolved. Trimming took 4 bases from V and 1 from J, leaving 9 bases between them. The CDR3 totals 13 residues. Germline V gene sequence: CDR1 SGHRS, CDR2 YFSETQ. CDR3 in amino acids: CASSEDLSYEQYF. CDR3 DNA sequence: TGCGCCAGCAGCGAAGACTTATCCTACGAGCAGTACTTC.

This rearrangement joins TRBV5-4 to TRBJ2-5; the match to TRBD2 covers 10 bases. The CDR3 covers 15 residues. Germline CDR1 is SGHNT and CDR2 is YYREEE (reference sequence). After removal of 3 bases from V and 2 bases from J, the junction contained 4 bases not matched to a gene. The CDR3 protein is CASSSKAGGQETQYF. The CDR3 bases are TGTGCCAGCAGCTCGAAAGCGGGAGGGCAAGAGACCCAGTACTTC.

J is TRBJ2-1 and V is TRBV28; unclear D gene. V lost 4 bases and J lost 9, with 7 bases in between. This CDR3 comprises 11 residues. Germline V CDR1 and CDR2: MDHEN, SYDVKM. The CDR3, as DNA: TGTGCCAGCAGTTCAGTCAGTGAGCAGTTCTTC. Translation gives CASSSVSEQFF.

The chain combines TRBV7-9 with TRBJ1-2; 9 bases match TRBD1. This CDR3 contains 15 residues. V lost 1 base, J lost 8 bases, and 8 bases stayed unmatched. Germline CDR1 reads SEHNR; CDR2 reads FQNEAQ (reference sequence). In DNA, the CDR3 is TGTGCCAGCAGCTTAGTTGGACAGGGGAAAGAAGGCTACACCTTC. It codes for CASSLVGQGKEGYTF.

The V call is TRBV14, the J call TRBJ2-1; TRBD1 might be the D (5 bases). In germline, CDR1 is SGHDN, CDR2 FVKESK. The CDR3 is made up of 12 amino acids. Trimming took off 11 bases at V and 2 bases at J, with 10 bases between the two ends. The CDR3 loop reads CASGQPYNEQFF. In DNA, the CDR3 is TGTGCCTCCGGACAACCCTACAATGAGCAGTTCTTC.

CDR3 loop: CASSQDSLGGEGGAPNEKLFF. The DNA for the CDR3 is TGCGCCAGCAGCCAAGATAGTTTAGGGGGCGAAGGGGGCGCCCCTAATGAAAAACTGTTTTTT. The J gene is TRBJ1-4, the V gene TRBV4-1, with TRBD1 matching over 7 bases. This CDR3 comprises 21 residues. V gave up 0 bases and J gave up 3 bases; unmatched junction bases: 19. Germline V CDR1 and CDR2: MGHRA, YSYEKL.

This clone was detected only a few times. This sequence joins TRBV29-1 and TRBJ2-2; 7 bases are a match to TRBD1. The CDR3 length is 14 residues. After removal of 5 bases from V and 1 base from J, the junction contained 4 bases not matched to a gene. Germline values: CDR1 SQVTM, CDR2 ANQGSEA. In nucleotides, the CDR3 is TGCAGCGTTAGGACAGGACTGAACACCGGGGAGCTGTTTTTT. This codes for CSVRTGLNTGELFF.

Written as DNA, the CDR3 is TGCGCCAGCAGTGATAGTCGGCTAGCAGTTCCTCCAGATACGCAGTATTTT. Translation: CASSDSRLAVPPDTQYF. The rearrangement uses TRBV10-1 and TRBJ2-3; perhaps TRBD2 as D (5 bases). The CDR3 runs to 17 residues. The V end lost 3 bases, the J end lost 4 bases, and 20 bases lay between the germline ends. Per the germline V gene, CDR1 is WNHNN and CDR2 is SYGVQD (reference sequence).

The chain uses TRBV7-9 and TRBJ1-1, with TRBD1 identical over 8 bases. This CDR3 has 16 residues. V was clipped by 1 base and J by 6 bases; unmatched bases: 10. CDR1 is SEHNR, CDR2 FQNEAQ, per germline (reference sequence). CDR3 amino acids: CASSLVSPGQGAEAFF. CDR3 DNA sequence: TGTGCCAGCAGCTTAGTATCCCCAGGACAGGGCGCTGAAGCTTTCTTT.

The chain joins TRBV7-2 to TRBJ1-2, with unresolved D. The germline V gene encodes CDR1 SGHTA and CDR2 FQGNSA. CDR3 length: 13 amino acids. V lost 5 bases and J lost 8, with 15 bases in between. CDR3 sequence (DNA): TGTGCCAGCAGCCCAGAAGTCCGTCGAGGCTACACCTTC. Protein product: CASSPEVRRGYTF.